The T cell receptor (beta chain) under discussion was sequenced for a study of cytomegalovirus exposure and HLA in healthy donors. Study-wide background: Membership in the Caucasian-associated ancestry cluster was found for around four fifths of 350 to 450 genotyped donors.

A word on this clone: The antigen remains undetermined.

The PCR ran on 60 Vbeta and 13 Jbeta primers. Method: immunoSEQ multiplex PCR; TCRdb's copy keeps in-frame clones and lacks some. Across approximately 110,000 clones, the top ten clones capture roughly 0.64% of the sample. Findings and caveats of the study: Three of the chains that were CMV-associated were confirmed in vitro to be specific for CMV antigens. It was assumed in the presence/absence analyses that sequencing depth was roughly uniform across donors. For TCR beta chains, V- and J-gene trimming was later linked to a missense DCLRE1C variant.

The sample comprised PBMCs. This TCR came from a man between 45 and 60 years old in good health and CMV-seronegative.

CDR3 bases: TGTGCCAGCAGCCCAAACCCAGGACAGTTCTACGAGCAGTACTTC. It specifies CASSPNPGQFYEQYF. The rearrangement joins TRBV11-3 to TRBJ2-7; possible D gene TRBD1, 6 bases. V lost 5 bases to trimming and J lost 3 bases, with 17 bases between them. The CDR3 has 15 amino acids. CDR1 and CDR2 from the germline V gene are SGHNT and YENEEA.